This T cell receptor (beta chain) appears in the sequencing data of a study of blood T cell repertoires in COVID-19. On the study more broadly: Samples taken during acute and convalescent COVID-19 were collected in the United States, Italy and Spain. PBMCs, B-cell-depleted T cells, or T cells provided the cDNA or gDNA that made up the material.

The germline V gene has CDR1 SGHRS and CDR2 YFSETQ. CDR3 length: 14 residues. Trimming took 4 bases from V and 6 from J; bases not matched to a gene: 5. Original data processing: It was from reference gene primer amplification that nucleated cell counts were estimated. Here immunoSEQ multiplex PCR was the method, and the copy in TCRdb shows in-frame clones only, minus some. V, J and clone size are taken as reported in that table, and D and trimming were inferred from the DNA itself. This sample has 80,000 to 95,000 clones, with roughly 90% found just once. This receptor was identified in a man between 65 and 80 years old with acute or convalescent COVID-19. The chain combines TRBV5-1 with TRBJ2-1; TRBD2 matches 9 bases. The sequenced material came from peripheral blood. The CDR3 loop is CASSSGTSLNEQFF. The DNA of the CDR3 is TGCGCCAGCAGCAGCGGGACTAGCCTCAATGAGCAGTTCTTC.